This T cell receptor beta chain came from a study of T cells after yellow fever vaccination. A process of 5'RACE template switching, which added a universal primer site and UMIs, was used to make TCR cDNA. MiXCR, run by TCRdb on the 5' RACE reads, gives a single entry per CDR3 protein. The sample has about 220,000 distinct CDR3 sequences; about 3% are singletons. This clonotype occurred many times. The CDR3 is 13 residues long. The germline V and J ends were trimmed by 1 base and 10 bases, with 13 bases remaining between them. Per germline, CDR1 SGHTA and CDR2 FQGNSA. This sample comprised CD4+ T cells sorted from PBMCs, obtained 10 days after the yellow fever booster vaccination. This TCR derives from a man aged 18 to 30 who received the YFV17D yellow fever vaccine. The V gene is TRBV7-2, the J gene TRBJ2-5, with D unresolved. The CDR3 protein is CASSLGVDGSQYF. CDR3 sequence (DNA): TGTGCCAGCAGCTTAGGGGTCGACGGAAGCCAGTACTTC.